Listed below are T cell receptor beta chains from one sample, sequenced in a study of T-cell memory formation after mild COVID-19. One entry per CDR3 protein results from TCRdb running MiXCR on the 5' RACE reads. Of some 13,000 distinct CDR3 sequences detected, 12% appear once; the ten largest clones hold about 52%. The sample taken for sequencing was PBMCs or a T cell subset sorted from them (not recorded which). Receptors were obtained from an adult woman who had mild COVID-19 (a few samples of this study predate the infection). Cell type and time point are not known. The CDR3 runs from the conserved cysteine through the conserved F or W. Fields, in order: V gene, J gene, D gene, clone size, CDR3 DNA, CDR3 protein. D genes are given only for firm matches. Clone size is given for some rows only: seen once, a few or many times, or a class if the clone is expanded.

TRBV11-3	TRBJ2-1	-	many	TGTGCCAGCAGCTCGGATTTCACCAGAGATGAGCAGTTCTTC	CASSSDFTRDEQFF
TRBV5-1	TRBJ1-2	-	many	TGCGCCAGCAGCTTGGGACAGCAAACTAACTATGGCTACACCTTC	CASSLGQQTNYGYTF
TRBV9	TRBJ2-2	TRBD2	many	TGTGCCAGCAGCACGCCGGGACTAGCGGGGGAAAGGAACACCGGGGAGCTGTTTTTT	CASSTPGLAGERNTGELFF
TRBV2	TRBJ2-7	-	-	TGTGCCAGCAGCGGAACCCAGTCATTGACAGGTAGAGAGCAGTACTTC	CASSGTQSLTGREQYF
TRBV13	TRBJ2-5	TRBD2	medium-sized	TGTGCCAGCAGCTCTACTAGCGGGGGTACTCAAGAGACCCAGTACTTC	CASSSTSGGTQETQYF
TRBV5-1	TRBJ2-1	-	many	TGCGCCAGTGAACCAGGGGACTCCTACAATGAGCAGTTCTTC	CASEPGDSYNEQFF
TRBV9	TRBJ2-3	TRBD2	many	TGTGCCAGCCAGAGCGGGGGGAATACGCAGTATTTT	CASQSGGNTQYF
TRBV3-1	TRBJ2-1	-	many	TGTGCCAGCAGCCTGGACGGCGGGCTGTTCTTC	CASSLDGGLFF
TRBV24-1	TRBJ2-1	-	-	TGTGCCACCAGGCACCGGAATGAGCAGTTCTTC	CATRHRNEQFF
TRBV10-3	TRBJ2-7	TRBD2	many	TGTGCCATCAGACCAGGACTAGCGGGCCAAAGGTCCTACGAGCAGTACTTC	CAIRPGLAGQRSYEQYF
TRBV27	TRBJ2-7	TRBD2	many	TGTGCCAGCAGTTCGACTAGCGGGGGGGACTACGAGCAGTACTTC	CASSSTSGGDYEQYF
TRBV6-5	TRBJ1-2	TRBD1	many	TGTGCCAGCAGTTACTCGAACAGGGGTGGCTACACCTTC	CASSYSNRGGYTF
TRBV7-2	TRBJ1-1	TRBD1	many	TGTGCCAGCAGCTTAGCGCCTAGGACAGGGAATGAAGCTTTCTTT	CASSLAPRTGNEAFF
TRBV4-1	TRBJ2-1	TRBD1	many	TGCGCCAGCAGCCAAAGACCGGGACAGGGCGTCAATGAGCAGTTCTTC	CASSQRPGQGVNEQFF
TRBV15	TRBJ1-2	-	many	TGTGCCACCAGCAGCCTATGGGCCCGACAGAGACCCTACTATGTCTACACCTTC	CATSSLWARQRPYYVYTF
TRBV14	TRBJ2-3	-	many	TGTGCCAGCAGCCAAGGGGTAGCTGATACGCAGTATTTT	CASSQGVADTQYF
TRBV12-3/TRBV12-4	TRBJ2-4	-	many	TGTGCCAGCAGGGGGACCGGGAAAAACATTCAGTACTTC	CASRGTGKNIQYF
TRBV7-9	TRBJ1-2	-	many	TGTGCCAGCGGCAGGGGATTGGACTATGGCTACACCTTC	CASGRGLDYGYTF
TRBV18	TRBJ1-2	-	many	TGTGCCAGCTCACCCCTCCTACGAGAGGTCGCCTATGGCTACACCTTC	CASSPLLREVAYGYTF
TRBV6-5	TRBJ1-1	-	medium-sized	TGTGCCAGCAGCTCCGGAGCCTCGAACACTGAAGCTTTCTTT	CASSSGASNTEAFF
TRBV7-3	TRBJ2-3	-	many	TGTGCCAGCAGCTTAGGGGGGAACACAGATACGCAGTATTTT	CASSLGGNTDTQYF